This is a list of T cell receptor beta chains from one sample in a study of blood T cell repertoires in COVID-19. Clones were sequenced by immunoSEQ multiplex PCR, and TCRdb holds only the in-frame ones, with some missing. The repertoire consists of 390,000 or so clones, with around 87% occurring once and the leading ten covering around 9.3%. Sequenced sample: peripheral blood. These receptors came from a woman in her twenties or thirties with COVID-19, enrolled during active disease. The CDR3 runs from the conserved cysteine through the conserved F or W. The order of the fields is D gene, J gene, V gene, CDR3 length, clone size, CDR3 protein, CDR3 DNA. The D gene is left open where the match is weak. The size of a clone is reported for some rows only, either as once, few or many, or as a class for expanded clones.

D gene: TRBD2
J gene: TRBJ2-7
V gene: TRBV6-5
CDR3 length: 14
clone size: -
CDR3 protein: CASSWTSDSYEQYF
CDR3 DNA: TGTGCCAGCAGCTGGACTAGCGACTCCTACGAGCAGTACTTC

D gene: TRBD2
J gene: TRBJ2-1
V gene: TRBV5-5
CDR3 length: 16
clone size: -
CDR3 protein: CASSLGAGGPKDEQFF
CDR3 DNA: TGTGCCAGCAGCTTGGGAGCGGGAGGACCAAAGGATGAGCAGTTCTTC

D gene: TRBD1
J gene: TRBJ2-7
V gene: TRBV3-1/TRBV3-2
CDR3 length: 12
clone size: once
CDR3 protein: CASLGTGVEQYF
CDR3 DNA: TGTGCCAGCCTCGGGACAGGTGTCGAGCAGTACTTC

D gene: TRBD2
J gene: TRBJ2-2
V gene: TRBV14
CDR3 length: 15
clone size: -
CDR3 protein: CASSQTTSGTGELFF
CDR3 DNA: TGTGCCAGCAGCCAAACGACTAGCGGGACCGGGGAGCTGTTTTTT

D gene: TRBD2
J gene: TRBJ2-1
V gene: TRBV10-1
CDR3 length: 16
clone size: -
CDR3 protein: CASALAGVPPYNEQFF
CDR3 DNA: TGCGCCAGCGCACTAGCGGGAGTACCCCCCTACAATGAGCAGTTCTTC

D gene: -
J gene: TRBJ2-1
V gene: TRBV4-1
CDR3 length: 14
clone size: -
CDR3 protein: CASSQESPGYEQFF
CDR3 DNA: TGCGCCAGCAGCCAAGAGTCCCCAGGGTATGAGCAGTTCTTC

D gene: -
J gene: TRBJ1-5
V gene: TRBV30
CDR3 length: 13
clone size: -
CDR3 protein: CAWRGGFNQPQHF
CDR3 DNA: TGTGCCTGGAGGGGGGGATTCAATCAGCCCCAGCATTTT

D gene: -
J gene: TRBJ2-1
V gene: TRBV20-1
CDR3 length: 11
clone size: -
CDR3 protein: CSAPRSNEQFF
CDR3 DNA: TGCAGTGCCCCACGGTCCAATGAGCAGTTCTTC

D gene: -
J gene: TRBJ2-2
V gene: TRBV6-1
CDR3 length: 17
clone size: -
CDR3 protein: CASSESLAEGGTGELFF
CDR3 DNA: TGTGCCAGCAGTGAGAGTTTAGCGGAGGGGGGGACCGGGGAGCTGTTTTTT

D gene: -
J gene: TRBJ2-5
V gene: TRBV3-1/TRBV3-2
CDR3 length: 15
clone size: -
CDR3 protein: CASSQEDSFQETQYF
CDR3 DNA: TGTGCCAGCAGCCAAGAGGACAGTTTCCAAGAGACCCAGTACTTC

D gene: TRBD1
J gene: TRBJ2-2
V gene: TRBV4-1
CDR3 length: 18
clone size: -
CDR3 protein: CASSRGQGSAGYVGELFF
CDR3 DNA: TGCGCCAGCAGCCGGGGACAGGGTTCAGCGGGATATGTCGGGGAGCTGTTTTTT

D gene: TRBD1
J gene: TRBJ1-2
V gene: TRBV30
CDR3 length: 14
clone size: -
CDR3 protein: CAWSSGQGRGGYTF
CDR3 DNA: TGTGCCTGGAGTTCCGGACAGGGAAGGGGCGGCTACACCTTC

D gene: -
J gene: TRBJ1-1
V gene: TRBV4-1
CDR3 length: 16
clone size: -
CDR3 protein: CASSPPPSAETREAFF
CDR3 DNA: TGCGCCAGCAGCCCACCGCCGTCCGCCGAGACACGGGAAGCTTTCTTT

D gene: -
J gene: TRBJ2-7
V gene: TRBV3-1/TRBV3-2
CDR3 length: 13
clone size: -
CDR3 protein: CASSQDRTYEQYF
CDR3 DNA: TGTGCCAGCAGCCAAGACAGGACCTACGAGCAGTACTTC

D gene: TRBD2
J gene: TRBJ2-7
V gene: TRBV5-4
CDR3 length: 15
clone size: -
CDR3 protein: CASSLTSGRAIEQYF
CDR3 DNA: TGTGCCAGCAGCCTTACTAGCGGGAGGGCAATCGAGCAGTACTTC